This T cell receptor beta chain was documented in a study of neoadjuvant nivolumab and ipilimumab in lung cancer. Study-level points and caveats: Blood richness before therapy tracked richness in tumors resected after neoadjuvant therapy.

By share, this clone counts as medium-sized. The antigen is unknown. The table came from immunoSEQ multiplex PCR; TCRdb's copy has only in-frame clones and leaves some out. The data show about 29,000 clones, 60% to 85% seen once. This clonotype was sampled from an adult with non-small cell lung cancer. The sequencing here drew on tumor tissue, taken after neoadjuvant nivolumab, alone or with ipilimumab, at or shortly before surgery.

CDR3 DNA: TGTGCCAGTAGCCCTCCTCGCTCTGGAAACACCATATATTTT. Encoded protein: CASSPPRSGNTIYF. V and J are TRBV19 and TRBJ1-3; D ambiguous. The germline V gene has CDR1 LNHDA and CDR2 SQIVND (reference sequence). With 6 bases removed from V and 0 bases from J, the gap between germline ends came to 9 bases. This CDR3 comprises 14 residues.